A single sample gave rise to the 24 T cell receptor beta chains below, sequenced in a study of technical replicates of blood from several donors. TCRdb keeps only in-frame clones here, not all; method: immunoSEQ multiplex PCR. Here the sample spans around 90,000 clones, roughly 94% being singletons. The sample comprised T cells isolated from PBMCs. These TCRs come from a human donor in good health.

The rearrangement joins TRBV5-4 to TRBJ2-2, with 7 nucleotides matching TRBD1. The CDR3 has 15 residues. Trimming removed 3 bases from V and 4 bases from J; junction bases left unmatched: 6. From germline, CDR1 is SGHNT and CDR2 YYREEE (reference sequence). DNA for the CDR3: TGTGCCAGCAGCTGGACAGGTTTTGGCACCGGGGAGCTGTTTTTT. It is translated as CASSWTGFGTGELFF. Combining the CDR3 with reference TRBV5-4 and TRBJ2-2 gives the whole variable domain ETGVTQSPTHLIKTRGQQVTLRCSSQSGHNTVSWYQQALGQGPQFIFQYYREEENGRGNFPPRFSGLQFPNYSSELNVNALELDDSALYLCASSWTGFGTGELFFGEGSRLTVL.

This chain uses TRBV5-1 with TRBJ1-6; weak D call: TRBD1 (5 bases). The CDR3 has 14 residues. Trimming pared 6 bases from V and 5 bases from J, leaving 12 bases between. Germline-derived CDR1 and CDR2 are SGHRS and YFSETQ. CDR3 bases: TGCGCCAGCAAACTCTCGACAGATAATTCACCCCTCCACTTT. Amino acids: CASKLSTDNSPLHF. Full variable domain (remainder filled in from reference TRBV5-1 and TRBJ1-6): KAGVTQTPRYLIKTRGQQVTLSCSPISGHRSVSWYQQTPGQGLQFLFEYFSETQRNKGNFPGRFSGRQFSNSRSEMNVSTLELGDSALYLCASKLSTDNSPLHFGNGTRLTVT.

This chain links TRBV29-1 with TRBJ1-2; D might be TRBD1 (6 bases). V was shortened by 0 bases and J by 6 bases, with 14 bases between the two germline ends. Germline values: CDR1 SQVTM, CDR2 ANQGSEA. The CDR3 is 14 amino acids. The CDR3 protein is CSVEDRGGGHGYTF. The DNA for the CDR3 is TGCAGCGTTGAAGATCGGGGGGGCGGTCATGGCTACACCTTC. The full variable domain, in which reference TRBV29-1 and TRBJ1-2 provide the parts outside the CDR3, is SAVISQKPSRDICQRGTSLTIQCQVDSQVTMMFWYRQQPGQSLTLIATANQGSEATYESGFVIDKFPISRPNLTFSTLTVSNMSPEDSSIYLCSVEDRGGGHGYTFGSGTRLTVV.

The chain employs TRBV5-6 and TRBJ1-5, with a weak D call TRBD1 (5 bases). V lost 0 bases and J 3 bases, leaving 7 bases between the germline ends. The CDR3 contains 14 residues. In germline, CDR1 is SGHDT, CDR2 YYEEEE. Here the CDR3 DNA reads TGTGCCAGCAGCTTGGCAGGGCCCAATCAGCCCCAGCATTTT. Protein: CASSLAGPNQPQHF.

This clone was observed a single time. The chain uses TRBV6-1 and TRBJ1-4; a weak D match, TRBD1 (5 bases). Trimming removed 4 bases from V and 8 bases from J, with 23 bases in between. Germline V gene sequence: CDR1 MNHNS, CDR2 SASEGT. This CDR3 comprises 17 residues. Here the CDR3 reads CASSGPGRGSWGEKLFF. Here the CDR3 DNA reads TGTGCCAGCAGTGGCCCGGGACGGGGGTCCTGGGGGGAAAAACTGTTTTTT.

This sequence joins TRBV19 and TRBJ2-5; 7 bases agree with TRBD1. V lost 3 bases, J lost 5 bases, and 6 bases stayed unmatched. The length of the CDR3 is 14 residues. Germline V lookup: CDR1 LNHDA, CDR2 SQIVND (reference sequence). DNA for the CDR3: TGTGCCAGTAGTATCCGGGACAGAATGGAGACCCAGTACTTC. Amino acid sequence: CASSIRDRMETQYF. Looking up the rest from reference TRBV19 and TRBJ2-5 gives the full variable domain: DGGITQSPKYLFRKEGQNVTLSCEQNLNHDAMYWYRQDPGQGLRLIYYSQIVNDFQKGDIAEGYSVSREKKESFPLTVTSAQKNPTAFYLCASSIRDRMETQYFGPGTRLLVL.

The V call is TRBV6-1, the J call TRBJ1-2; no reliable D call. This CDR3 spans 13 amino acids. Trimming removed 6 bases at V and 8 bases at J, with 16 bases between. The V gene's germline CDR1 is MNHNS and CDR2 SASEGT. The DNA for the CDR3 is TGTGCCAGCAGCCTAACCTTCGAGAGGGGCTACACCTTC. Protein product: CASSLTFERGYTF.

The chain joins TRBV19 to TRBJ2-3; possibly TRBD2 for D (6 bases). The CDR3 runs 14 residues. Trimming took 7 bases from V and 5 from J, leaving 16 bases between them. Germline V gene lookup returns CDR1 LNHDA and CDR2 SQIVND (reference sequence). CDR3 in DNA: TGTGCCAGTACTCGCGGGATGGCGGGAGATACGCAGTATTTT. It specifies CASTRGMAGDTQYF.

This CDR3 reads CASSSHRDLAGGGTQYF. The CDR3 nucleotides read TGTGCCAGCAGCTCACACCGCGACCTAGCGGGAGGAGGCACGCAGTATTTT. V usage is TRBV7-6 and J usage is TRBJ2-3, with 11 bases lining up with TRBD2. Losses at the gene ends were 4 bases for V and 9 bases for J; bases not matched to a gene: 15. CDR1 is SGHVS, CDR2 FNYEAQ, per germline. The CDR3 is 17 amino acids.

This rearrangement joins TRBV5-1 to TRBJ2-3; D is perhaps TRBD2 (6 bases). CDR1 is SGHRS and CDR2 is YFSETQ in the germline V gene. Trimming cost V 4 bases and J 0 bases, with 24 bases left between them. CDR3 length: 19 amino acids. CDR3 nucleotides: TGCGCCAGCAGCGTGGGTCTAGCGAGGCACTCGAGGAGCACAGATACGCAGTATTTT. Translating gives CASSVGLARHSRSTDTQYF.

This chain connects TRBV19 to TRBJ1-5, with unresolved D. Trimming cost V 3 bases and J 6 bases, with 6 bases left between them. The germline V gene has CDR1 LNHDA and CDR2 SQIVND (reference sequence). The CDR3 is 12 amino acids. CDR3 amino acids: CASSISLQPQHF. The CDR3 DNA reads as TGTGCCAGTAGTATCTCCCTTCAGCCCCAGCATTTT.

This sequence joins TRBV5-1 and TRBJ1-1, with D possibly TRBD1 on 6 matching bases. Germline V gene data show CDR1 as SGHRS and CDR2 as YFSETQ. This CDR3 is 15 amino acids long. V was cut by 1 base and J by 1 base, with 11 bases left in between. Here the CDR3 DNA reads TGCGCCAGCAGCTTGACAGGGTATTCGAACACTGAAGCTTTCTTT. It is translated as CASSLTGYSNTEAFF.

This chain connects TRBV18 to TRBJ1-5, with TRBD1 matching over 7 bases. The CDR3 loop spans 16 amino acids. In germline, CDR1 is KGHSH, CDR2 LQKENI. V gave up 3 bases and J gave up 6 bases; unmatched junction bases: 11. DNA for the CDR3: TGTGCCAGCTCACCGACCCCACGACAGGGCGGTCAGCCCCAGCATTTT. It codes for CASSPTPRQGGQPQHF.

This rearrangement joins TRBV4-1 to TRBJ2-5; D may be TRBD1 (6 bases). The CDR3 runs to 18 residues. Germline V CDR1 and CDR2: MGHRA, YSYEKL. V lost 0 bases and J 0 bases, leaving 17 bases between the germline ends. The DNA of the CDR3 is TGCGCCAGCAGCCAAGATCCTCAGAGGGGGACCTACCAAGAGACCCAGTACTTC. This sequence encodes CASSQDPQRGTYQETQYF.

The genes are TRBV6-5 and TRBJ2-1, with D uncertain. Trimming pared 0 bases from V and 9 bases from J, leaving 15 bases between. Germline V CDR1 and CDR2: MNHEY, SVGAGI. The CDR3 length is 15 residues. The CDR3 loop reads CASSYSTESRGEQFF. Written as DNA, the CDR3 is TGTGCCAGCAGTTACTCGACGGAAAGCCGCGGTGAGCAGTTCTTC.

J is TRBJ1-5 and V is TRBV18; 12 nucleotides line up with TRBD1. The germline V gene has CDR1 KGHSH and CDR2 LQKENI. The CDR3 runs 15 residues. The junction had 6 bases not matched to a gene; V was cut back by 5 bases and J by 7 bases. CDR3 protein: CASSGDRGRGQPQHF. CDR3 in DNA: TGTGCCAGCTCAGGGGACAGGGGGCGCGGGCAGCCCCAGCATTTT.

This chain links TRBV2 with TRBJ1-2; the match to TRBD1 covers 7 bases. The V segment lost 10 bases and the J segment 4 bases; nucleotides outside the gene matches: 6. CDR3 size: 12 residues. Looked up from germline, CDR1 is SNHLY and CDR2 is FYNNEI. The CDR3 nucleotides read TGTGCCAACCGGACAGGAAGCTATGGCTACACCTTC. As protein: CANRTGSYGYTF.

The CDR3 region has the DNA TGTGCCTGCCTCCGGGACAGGTCCACCATATATTTT. This encodes CACLRDRSTIYF. This chain connects TRBV30 to TRBJ1-3; 8 bases align to TRBD1. Germline V gene sequence: CDR1 GTSNPN, CDR2 SVGIG (reference sequence). J gave up 9 bases and V 6 bases, and 7 bases lay outside the gene matches. CDR3 length equals 12 residues.

The rearrangement links TRBV28 to TRBJ2-1; TRBD1 matches at 8 bases. The CDR3 has 15 residues. Trimming took 4 bases from V and 4 from J; bases not matched to a gene: 6. Germline V gene lookup returns CDR1 MDHEN and CDR2 SYDVKM. CDR3 amino acids: CASSSWTGRYNEQFF. CDR3 in DNA: TGTGCCAGCAGTTCGTGGACAGGGAGGTACAATGAGCAGTTCTTC.

This chain connects TRBV10-3 to TRBJ2-3; weak D call: TRBD1 (6 bases). V was pared by 4 bases and J by 4 bases, with 15 bases between. The V gene's germline CDR1 is ENHRY and CDR2 SYGVKD. The CDR3 is made up of 15 amino acids. The CDR3 coding sequence is TGTGCCATCAGTGGCTGGGGGCCCCCCGCAGATACGCAGTATTTT. Its translation is CAISGWGPPADTQYF.

This clone was picked up one time. J is TRBJ2-5 and V is TRBV19; 7 bases are a match to TRBD2. Germline V gene sequence: CDR1 LNHDA, CDR2 SQIVND (reference sequence). V dropped 5 bases and J dropped 1; count of bases not matched to a gene: 7. The CDR3 is made up of 15 amino acids. CDR3 region: CASSPGTIIQETQYF. The CDR3 DNA sequence: TGTGCCAGTAGTCCTGGGACTATAATCCAAGAGACCCAGTACTTC.

The chain joins TRBV5-1 to TRBJ1-3; D is unclear. The CDR3 is 14 residues long. V lost 6 bases to trimming and J lost 4 bases, with 14 bases between them. Germline V lookup: CDR1 SGHRS, CDR2 YFSETQ. The CDR3 sequence: CASTEGVLGNTIYF. In DNA form, the CDR3 reads TGCGCCAGCACCGAGGGTGTGTTGGGAAACACCATATATTTT.

The chain uses TRBV9 and TRBJ2-7; 12 bases map to TRBD2. From germline, CDR1 is SGDLS and CDR2 YYNGEE. J lost 2 bases, V lost 0 bases, and 6 bases had no gene match. This CDR3 comprises 17 residues. The CDR3 loop reads CASSVVPRTSGTYEQYF. The CDR3 DNA sequence: TGTGCCAGCAGCGTAGTCCCCCGGACTAGCGGGACCTACGAGCAGTACTTC. The complete variable domain, with remaining parts taken from reference TRBV9 and TRBJ2-7, reads DSGVTQTPKHLITATGQRVTLRCSPRSGDLSVYWYQQSLDQGLQFLIQYYNGEERAKGNILERFSAQQFPDLHSELNLSSLELGDSALYFCASSVVPRTSGTYEQYFGPGTRLTVT.

V gene TRBV27 combines with J gene TRBJ2-1; no clear D gene. V was trimmed by 4 bases and J by 6 bases, leaving 13 bases between them. Germline loops: CDR1 MNHEY, CDR2 SMNVEV (reference sequence). CDR3 length: 14 residues. The chain's CDR3 is CASSSSLAGNEQFF. The CDR3 DNA sequence: TGTGCCAGCAGTTCTTCTCTGGCTGGCAATGAGCAGTTCTTC.